These 12 T cell receptor beta chains share one sample of origin, sequenced in a study of T cells in Graves' hyperthyroidism and ophthalmopathy. Authors of the study amplified TCR beta CDR3 regions from RNA transcripts. HTBI primers were the set used in a first-round RT-PCR of the TCR CDR3. A single record per CDR3 protein comes from TCRdb applying MiXCR to the multiplex PCR reads. There are about 660,000 distinct CDR3 sequences in the sample; 40% to 55% occur only once, and under 8.5% lies in the top ten. Specimen: peripheral blood or thyroid tissue (not recorded which). Receptor source: an adult man with Graves' disease, either hyperthyroidism or ophthalmopathy (not recorded which).

This clonotype was observed at least ten times. The chain links TRBV29-1 to TRBJ1-1, with 7 bases identical to TRBD1. Losses at the gene ends were 7 bases for V and 5 bases for J; bases not matched to a gene: 7. The CDR3 spans 12 residues. Germline CDR1 SQVTM, CDR2 ANQGSEA. In DNA, the CDR3 is TGCAGCGCAACAGGGGACGGGACTGAAGCTTTCTTT. It translates to CSATGDGTEAFF.

As concerns this clonotype: A much larger clone sits a single nucleotide away, making a read error possible. The final CDR3 position lacks the conserved phenylalanine or tryptophan, pointing to a likely read error. The genes are TRBV7-9 and TRBJ1-1; D remains unclear. The CDR3 sequence is 13 residues long. Germline V CDR1 and CDR2: SEHNR, FQNEAQ (reference sequence). Trimming took 5 bases from V and 0 from J, leaving 7 bases between them. The CDR3 region is CASSIYLNTEAFY. The CDR3 nucleotides read TGTGCCAGCAGCATTTACTTGAACACTGAAGCTTTCTAT.

The sample holds many counts of this clonotype. V and J are TRBV5-1 and TRBJ1-5; possibly TRBD1 for D (5 bases). Germline loops: CDR1 SGHRS, CDR2 YFSETQ. With 4 bases removed from V and 0 bases from J, the gap between germline ends came to 11 bases. This CDR3 is built from 15 residues. In nucleotides, the CDR3 is TGCGCCAGCAGCCCGGGGGAACATAGCAATCAGCCCCAGCATTTT. Its protein product is CASSPGEHSNQPQHF.

There are a few counts of this clonotype. V usage is TRBV7-8 and J usage is TRBJ2-6; D uncertain. This CDR3 region has 19 residues. V was shortened by 5 bases and J by 0 bases, with 20 bases between the two germline ends. The germline CDR1 and CDR2 sequences are SGHVS and FQNEAQ. Here the CDR3 reads CASSILTGLPNSGANVLTF. The CDR3 nucleotides are TGTGCCAGCAGCATCCTGACTGGCCTACCGAACTCTGGGGCCAACGTCCTGACTTTC.

This chain connects TRBV2 to TRBJ2-2, with D possibly being TRBD2 (6 bases). Germline CDR1 is SNHLY and CDR2 is FYNNEI. The CDR3 is 14 amino acids. The V end was cut by 4 bases, the J end by 5 bases, with 11 bases between. The CDR3 bases are TGTGCCAGCAGTGGGGTGGAGGGGACCGGGGAGCTGTTTTTT. It translates to CASSGVEGTGELFF.

This chain connects TRBV2 to TRBJ1-6, with D maybe TRBD1 (5 bases). This CDR3 contains 16 residues. V shed 7 bases and J shed 5 bases, with 18 bases lying between them. The germline gives CDR1 SNHLY, CDR2 FYNNEI. The CDR3 spells CASKLNGASNNSPLHF. The CDR3 region has the DNA TGTGCCAGCAAGTTGAACGGGGCGAGCAATAATTCACCCCTCCACTTT.

This clonotype was seen many times. The genes are TRBV7-3 and TRBJ2-5; D might be TRBD1 (6 bases). The germline V gene has CDR1 SGHTA and CDR2 FQGTGA. The CDR3 loop spans 13 amino acids. V gave up 5 bases and J gave up 2 bases, with 9 bases separating them. The CDR3 here is CASSGTPQETQYF. The DNA for the CDR3 is TGTGCCAGCAGCGGGACACCTCAAGAGACCCAGTACTTC.

This clonotype came up many times. The genes are TRBV15 and TRBJ1-1; no definite D call. The CDR3 is 15 amino acids. Looked up from germline, CDR1 is LNHNV and CDR2 is YYDKDF (reference sequence). Deletions cut 0 bases from V and 2 bases from J, with 10 bases between. The CDR3 spells CATSRDEGSNTEAFF. In DNA form, the CDR3 reads TGTGCCACCAGCAGAGACGAGGGTTCCAACACTGAAGCTTTCTTT.

This clonotype has more than one count but fewer than ten. The V and J genes are TRBV2 and TRBJ1-2; D call uncertain. Trimming removed 4 bases from V and 8 bases from J, with 8 bases in between. The CDR3 consists of 11 residues. Germline CDR1 and CDR2: SNHLY and FYNNEI. The CDR3 nucleotides are TGTGCCAGCAGTGCTTCTATGGGCTACACCTTC. Protein: CASSASMGYTF.

This clonotype was seen a handful of times. CDR3 DNA: TGCAGCTTACAACAGGCGGGGGAGACCCAGTACTTC. Protein sequence: CSLQQAGETQYF. The genes are TRBV29-1 and TRBJ2-5, with D possibly TRBD2 on 6 matching bases. CDR3 length: 12 amino acids. Trimming pared 8 bases from V and 5 bases from J, leaving 15 bases between. Germline V gives CDR1 SQVTM, CDR2 ANQGSEA.

V and J are TRBV7-9 and TRBJ1-5, with D unclear. The CDR3 totals 17 residues. Between the trimmed V and J ends, which lost 5 bases and 4 bases, there was a span of 21 bases. Germline CDR1 SEHNR, CDR2 FQNEAQ (reference sequence). In DNA, the CDR3 is TGTGCCAGCAGCCCGGGGTTTAGACGGGCAGGAAATCAGCCCCAGCATTTT. Translated, it gives CASSPGFRRAGNQPQHF.

This chain joins TRBV15 and TRBJ2-7; TRBD1 aligns across 9 bases. Germline V gene lookup returns CDR1 LNHNV and CDR2 YYDKDF (reference sequence). The V and J ends lost 3 bases and 5 bases, in that order; junction bases with no gene match: 14. The CDR3 totals 17 residues. CDR3 bases: TGTGCCACCAGCAGTGGAACTCCGGGACAGGGCTGGCACGAGCAGTACTTC. Translated: CATSSGTPGQGWHEQYF.